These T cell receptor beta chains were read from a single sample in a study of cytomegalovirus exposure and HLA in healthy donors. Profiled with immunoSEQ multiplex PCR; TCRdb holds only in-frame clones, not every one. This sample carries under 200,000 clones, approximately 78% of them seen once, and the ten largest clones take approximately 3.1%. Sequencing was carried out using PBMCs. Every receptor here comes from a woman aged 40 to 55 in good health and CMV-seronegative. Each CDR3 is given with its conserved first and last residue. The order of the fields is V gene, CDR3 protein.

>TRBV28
CASSLYGGFYGYTF
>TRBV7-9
CASSFPGDSPLHF
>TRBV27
CASSLGRGQDGYTF
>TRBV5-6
CASSAGHYGYTF
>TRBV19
CASSMGQGNTGELFF
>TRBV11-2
CASSEDTLRFNEQFF
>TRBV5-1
CASSWTGEIGGYTF
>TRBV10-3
CAISELLAGKTQYF
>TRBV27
CASSQLPGQGASPLHF
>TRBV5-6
CASSRQGTGATDTQYF
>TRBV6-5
CASSFKTSGGEGEQFF
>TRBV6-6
CASSAQTSGNEQFF
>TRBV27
CASRGTGGRSYEQYF
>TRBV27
CASSTRTAINSPLHF
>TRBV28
CASSNEQGGEAFF
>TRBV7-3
CASSHESQVMNTEAFF
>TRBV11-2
CASSLLRGRSSYEQYF
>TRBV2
CASSENRDRGPLLQETQYF
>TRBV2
CASRPPGVGGAFF
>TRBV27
CASKVRGVMNTEAFF
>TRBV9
CASSVARRGGDTGELFF
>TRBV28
CAIHSGNYGYTF
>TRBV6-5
CASSYSGSAPNEKLFF
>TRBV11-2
CASSQRPGGGYNEQFF
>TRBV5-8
CASTDDGDSNEQYF
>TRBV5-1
CASSPNAGTGVETQYF
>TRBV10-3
CAISESNDRLSKGYTF
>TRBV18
CASSSTGGGIFHEQYF
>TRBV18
CASSTNPTNKETQYF
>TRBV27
CASSPHMNQPQHF
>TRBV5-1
CASSSQGAMGTIYF
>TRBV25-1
CASSERGTANEKLFF
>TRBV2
CASRDRIRSGGYTF
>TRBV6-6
CASGPTGESQPQHF
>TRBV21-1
CASSPSPGGETEAFF
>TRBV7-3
CASSQGVTDTQYF
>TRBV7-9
CASSAYIDTQYF